These 24 T cell receptor beta chains were all obtained from the same sample, sequenced in a study of naive and memory T cell subsets. Both TRBC1 and TRBC2 were covered by a beta constant-region primer of two equimolar oligonucleotides. Ligated cDNA was amplified by four rounds of PCR with nested alpha and beta constant-region primers and SP2. TCRdb reprocessed the UMI-ligation and nested PCR reads with MiXCR, giving one entry per CDR3 protein. The sample yields tens of thousands of distinct CDR3 sequences, around 9% seen once. Material: central memory CD8+ T cells from blood. The origin of the receptors is a human donor in good health.

This clonotype has a count of ten or more. The chain recombines TRBV7-9 with TRBJ1-4; no definite D call. Germline V CDR1 and CDR2: SEHNR, FQNEAQ (reference sequence). The CDR3 contains 15 residues. With 2 bases removed from V and 4 bases from J, the gap between germline ends came to 11 bases. The CDR3 region is CASSLWRQVNEKLFF. CDR3 coding DNA: TGTGCCAGCAGCTTATGGAGGCAGGTTAATGAAAAACTGTTTTTT.

The V call is TRBV29-1, the J call TRBJ2-1; D is uncertain. The V end lost 0 bases, the J end lost 5 bases, and 2 bases lay between the germline ends. The CDR3 consists of 11 residues. Germline V gene data show CDR1 as SQVTM and CDR2 as ANQGSEA. This CDR3 reads CSVEDNNEQFF. CDR3 nucleotide sequence: TGCAGCGTTGAAGATAACAATGAGCAGTTCTTC.

At least ten counts were recorded for this clonotype. This chain joins TRBV20-1 and TRBJ2-1; perhaps D is TRBD1 or TRBD2 (5 bases each). Trimming left V 2 bases short and J 4 bases short, with 18 bases between. The CDR3 covers 16 residues. The germline gives CDR1 DFQATT, CDR2 SNEGSKA (reference sequence). The CDR3 sequence is CSARLGRGPRYNEQFF. The CDR3 DNA sequence: TGCAGTGCTAGATTGGGTCGGGGACCCCGATACAATGAGCAGTTCTTC.

This clonotype is termed medium-sized (0.01 to 0.1%). This sequence joins TRBV20-1 and TRBJ2-7; maybe TRBD1 (5 bases). The germline gives CDR1 DFQATT, CDR2 SNEGSKA (reference sequence). V was cut by 1 base and J by 3 bases, with 10 bases left in between. This CDR3 is 13 amino acids long. For the CDR3, the DNA is TGCAGTGCTAGAGGAAAGACAGACTACGAGCAGTACTTC. This encodes CSARGKTDYEQYF.

The CDR3 spells CASSLAWGQGTEAFF. The CDR3 coding sequence is TGCGCCAGCAGCTTGGCCTGGGGACAGGGTACTGAAGCTTTCTTT. V is TRBV5-1 and J is TRBJ1-1; 9 bases agree with TRBD1. Germline assignment: CDR1 SGHRS and CDR2 YFSETQ. V shed 0 bases, J shed 5 bases, and the junction held 5 bases outside the gene matches. CDR3 size: 15 residues.

The sample holds many counts of this clonotype. The rearrangement links TRBV28 to TRBJ2-6; 11 bases agree with TRBD2. There are 18 residues in the CDR3. Looked up from germline, CDR1 is MDHEN and CDR2 is SYDVKM. The junction had 6 bases not matched to a gene; V was cut back by 5 bases and J by 0 bases. CDR3 sequence (DNA): TGTGCCAGCAGTCCGGGGACTAGCGGACTCTCTGGGGCCAACGTCCTGACTTTC. Its translation is CASSPGTSGLSGANVLTF.

Sample share makes this clonotype medium-sized. The chain carries TRBV5-1 and TRBJ2-1; D is possibly TRBD1 (5 bases). The germline V gene has CDR1 SGHRS and CDR2 YFSETQ. V lost 0 bases and J 0 bases, leaving 7 bases between the germline ends. This CDR3 has 15 amino acids. CDR3: CASSLVDSSYNEQFF. In DNA form, the CDR3 reads TGCGCCAGCAGCTTGGTTGACAGCTCCTACAATGAGCAGTTCTTC.

This clonotype occurred a few times. The rearrangement uses TRBV6-1 and TRBJ1-5; perhaps TRBD1 as D (6 bases). V lost 0 bases and J 8 bases, leaving 20 bases between the germline ends. The CDR3 consists of 17 residues. The V gene's germline CDR1 is MNHNS and CDR2 SASEGT. CDR3 DNA sequence: TGTGCCAGCAGTGAAGCGAGGGTTGGAGGGGGTGATAAGCCCCAGCATTTT. Residues: CASSEARVGGGDKPQHF.

This clonotype has just a few counts. The chain combines TRBV10-3 with TRBJ2-7; the match to TRBD1 covers 9 bases. Germline CDR1 is ENHRY and CDR2 is SYGVKD. V shed 5 bases, J shed 0 bases, and the junction held 11 bases outside the gene matches. This CDR3 spans 17 amino acids. The CDR3, as DNA: TGTGCCATCAGTAATCCAGGACAGGGGTTGAGCTCCTACGAGCAGTACTTC. It yields the protein CAISNPGQGLSSYEQYF.

The rearrangement joins TRBV29-1 to TRBJ2-3, with D unclear. Germline V gene sequence: CDR1 SQVTM, CDR2 ANQGSEA. The length of the CDR3 is 10 residues. V was clipped by 5 bases and J by 8 bases, with 8 bases between them. The CDR3 here is CSVHGSTQYF. CDR3 DNA sequence: TGCAGCGTTCATGGCAGTACGCAGTATTTT.

This clonotype was detected only a few times. The rearrangement links TRBV9 to TRBJ2-5, with no clear D. Germline V CDR1 and CDR2: SGDLS, YYNGEE. The CDR3 runs 13 residues. Trimming took off 4 bases at V and 4 bases at J, with 11 bases between the two ends. The CDR3 DNA follows: TGTGCCAGCAGCCCTCCTTATGGAGAGACCCAGTACTTC. Protein sequence: CASSPPYGETQYF.

The chain joins TRBV12-3 or TRBV12-4 to TRBJ2-2; D uncertain. The CDR3 length is 13 residues. Trimming stripped 3 bases from V and 6 bases from J, with 8 bases between. The CDR3 sequence is CASSFTLAGELFF. CDR3 sequence (DNA): TGTGCCAGCAGTTTTACCCTAGCCGGGGAGCTGTTTTTT.

CDR3 protein: CATRRGTSGNTIYF. CDR3 bases: TGTGCCACACGTAGGGGCACCTCTGGAAACACCATATATTTT. V gene TRBV10-3 combines with J gene TRBJ1-3; D possibly corresponds to TRBD1 (5 bases). Germline CDR1 is ENHRY and CDR2 is SYGVKD. V lost 10 bases to trimming and J lost 0 bases, with 13 bases between them. The CDR3 sequence is 14 residues long.

This clonotype came up many times. J is TRBJ2-1 and V is TRBV4-3, with 7 nucleotides matching TRBD1. Looked up from germline, CDR1 is LGHNA and CDR2 is YSLEER. This CDR3 region has 17 residues. The V gene end was trimmed by 0 bases and the J gene end by 8 bases; junction bases not matched to a gene: 13. Written as DNA, the CDR3 is TGCGCCAGCAGCCAAGAAACCGGGACAGCTTTGATATATGAGCAGTTCTTC. Translating it yields CASSQETGTALIYEQFF.

There are many counts of this clonotype. The CDR3 coding sequence is TGTGCCACCAGCCAAGGACAAGTCTCTGGGGCCAACGTCCTGACTTTC. Its protein product is CATSQGQVSGANVLTF. The chain has TRBV15 and TRBJ2-6, with a tentative D call TRBD1 (5 bases). Deletions cut 5 bases from V and 0 bases from J, with 11 bases between. The CDR3 contains 16 residues. CDR1 and CDR2 (germline): LNHNV, YYDKDF (reference sequence).

The table lists this clonotype with many counts. One junction end disagrees with the germline gene, perhaps due to a read error. The rearrangement joins TRBV10-3 to TRBJ1-6; D may be TRBD1 (6 bases). The germline gives CDR1 ENHRY, CDR2 SYGVKD. CDR3 length: 16 amino acids. The CDR3 DNA reads TGTGCCATCAGCGAGTCCCATCGGACAGCAGATTCACCCCTCCACTTT. This gives the protein CAISESHRTADSPLHF.

This clonotype was detected only once. One end of the junction fails to match germline, which may point to a read error. The chain has TRBV5-1 and TRBJ2-7; 9 nucleotides agree with TRBD2. CDR1 and CDR2 (germline): SGHRS, YFSETQ. This CDR3 has 16 amino acids. The CDR3 DNA follows: TGCGTCAGCAGCCACCCCTCGAGTAGCGGGAGTTACGAGCAGTACTTC. As protein: CVSSHPSSSGSYEQYF.

The chain links TRBV28 to TRBJ2-5, with TRBD1 matching over 8 bases. The CDR3 runs 17 residues. Losses at the gene ends were 5 bases for V and 2 bases for J; bases not matched to a gene: 13. Germline V gene data show CDR1 as MDHEN and CDR2 as SYDVKM. In DNA, the CDR3 is TGTGCCAGCAGTCCCCCGCCGGGACAGGATAGACAAGAGACCCAGTACTTC. It codes for CASSPPPGQDRQETQYF.

The rearrangement joins TRBV28 to TRBJ2-2; D is ambiguous. Trimming took off 4 bases at V and 1 base at J, with 4 bases between the two ends. CDR1 and CDR2 from the germline V gene are MDHEN and SYDVKM. This CDR3 has 13 amino acids. The CDR3 spells CASSSENTGELFF. The CDR3 DNA reads TGTGCCAGCAGTTCAGAGAACACCGGGGAGCTGTTTTTT.

The sample holds many counts of this clonotype. The chain links TRBV10-3 to TRBJ1-1; D is undetermined. This CDR3 region has 15 residues. The germline CDR1 and CDR2 sequences are ENHRY and SYGVKD. V lost 5 bases, J lost 3 bases, and 16 bases lay in between. The CDR3 region has the DNA TGTGCCATCAGTCAGGCCGAAAACGGGGACACTGAAGCTTTCTTT. Residues: CAISQAENGDTEAFF.

This clonotype was picked up many times. This chain uses TRBV19 with TRBJ1-1, with D uncertain. The CDR3 spans 14 residues. V dropped 5 bases and J dropped 4 bases, with 14 bases sitting between them. Looked up from germline, CDR1 is LNHDA and CDR2 is SQIVND (reference sequence). CDR3 in amino acids: CASSLGLVGTEAFF. The CDR3 DNA reads TGTGCCAGTAGTCTTGGCCTCGTCGGCACTGAAGCTTTCTTT. The full variable domain, completed using reference TRBV19 and TRBJ1-1, is DGGITQSPKYLFRKEGQNVTLSCEQNLNHDAMYWYRQDPGQGLRLIYYSQIVNDFQKGDIAEGYSVSREKKESFPLTVTSAQKNPTAFYLCASSLGLVGTEAFFGQGTRLTVV.

Ten or more counts support this clonotype. The V call is TRBV28, the J call TRBJ2-3; D unclear. V lost 3 bases and J lost 1, with 8 bases in between. Germline V gene lookup returns CDR1 MDHEN and CDR2 SYDVKM. CDR3 length: 14 residues. For the CDR3, the DNA is TGTGCCAGCAGTTTCCAAGCCCGCACAGATACGCAGTATTTT. This translates into CASSFQARTDTQYF.

This clonotype has ten or more counts. This rearrangement joins TRBV27 to TRBJ2-7, with 11 bases that match TRBD2. Per the germline V gene, CDR1 is MNHEY and CDR2 is SMNVEV (reference sequence). With V trimmed by 6 bases and J by 2 bases, 6 bases remained unmatched. The CDR3 is 15 amino acids. Written as DNA, the CDR3 is TGTGCCAGCAGGGGACTAGCGGAAGTCCCCTACGAGCAGTACTTC. Translated: CASRGLAEVPYEQYF.

This clonotype was observed many times. The chain joins TRBV19 to TRBJ2-1; D perhaps matches TRBD1 (5 bases). The V and J ends lost 9 bases and 9 bases respectively, with 18 bases between them. Germline values: CDR1 LNHDA, CDR2 SQIVND (reference sequence). The CDR3 is 13 residues long. The CDR3 coding sequence is TGTGCCAGCCAGCGCACCTACCAGGGTGAGCAGTTCTTC. It translates to CASQRTYQGEQFF.